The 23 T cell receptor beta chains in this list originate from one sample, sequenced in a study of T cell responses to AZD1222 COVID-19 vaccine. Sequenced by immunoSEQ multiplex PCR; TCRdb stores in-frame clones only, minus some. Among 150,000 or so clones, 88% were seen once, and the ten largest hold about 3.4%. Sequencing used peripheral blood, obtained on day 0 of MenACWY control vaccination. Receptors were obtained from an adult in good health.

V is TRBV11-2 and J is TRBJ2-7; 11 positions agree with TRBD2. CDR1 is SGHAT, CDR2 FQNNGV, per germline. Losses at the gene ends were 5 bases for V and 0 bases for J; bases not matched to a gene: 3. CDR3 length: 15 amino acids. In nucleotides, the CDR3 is TGTGCCAGCAGCCGACTAGCGGGGAGCTCCTACGAGCAGTACTTC. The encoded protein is CASSRLAGSSYEQYF.

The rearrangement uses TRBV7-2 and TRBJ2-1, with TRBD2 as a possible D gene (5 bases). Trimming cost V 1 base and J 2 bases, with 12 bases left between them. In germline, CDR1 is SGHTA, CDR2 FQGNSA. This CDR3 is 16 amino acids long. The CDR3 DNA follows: TGTGCCAGCAGCTTAGTTGTGGGAGTCACCTACAATGAGCAGTTCTTC. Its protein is CASSLVVGVTYNEQFF.

The CDR3 bases are TGTGCCAGCAGCCTCGGCAACAAACTTAGCAATCAGCCCCAGCATTTT. It specifies CASSLGNKLSNQPQHF. The genes are TRBV5-5 and TRBJ1-5, with D uncertain. CDR3 length: 16 residues. The V gene lost 4 bases and the J gene lost 0 bases, with 14 bases spanning the gap. Germline V CDR1 and CDR2: SGHKS, YYEKEE (reference sequence).

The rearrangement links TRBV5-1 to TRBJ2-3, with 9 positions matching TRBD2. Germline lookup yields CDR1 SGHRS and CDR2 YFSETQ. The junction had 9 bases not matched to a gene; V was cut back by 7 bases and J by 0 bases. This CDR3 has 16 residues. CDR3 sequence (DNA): TGCGCCAGCCGCCCCTCCGGACTAGCGAGCACAGATACGCAGTATTTT. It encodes CASRPSGLASTDTQYF.

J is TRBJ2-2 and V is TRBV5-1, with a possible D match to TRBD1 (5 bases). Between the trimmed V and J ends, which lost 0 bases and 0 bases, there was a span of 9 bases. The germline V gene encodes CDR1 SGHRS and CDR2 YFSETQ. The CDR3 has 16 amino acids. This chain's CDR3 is CASSLEGHANTGELFF. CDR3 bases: TGCGCCAGCAGCTTGGAAGGACATGCGAACACCGGGGAGCTGTTTTTT.

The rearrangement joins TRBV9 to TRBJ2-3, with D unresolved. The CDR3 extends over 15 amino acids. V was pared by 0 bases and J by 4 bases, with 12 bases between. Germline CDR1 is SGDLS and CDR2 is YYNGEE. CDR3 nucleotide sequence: TGTGCCAGCAGCGTAGGGCCCTACTCAGCAGATACGCAGTATTTT. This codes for CASSVGPYSADTQYF. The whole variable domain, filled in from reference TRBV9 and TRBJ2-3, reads DSGVTQTPKHLITATGQRVTLRCSPRSGDLSVYWYQQSLDQGLQFLIQYYNGEERAKGNILERFSAQQFPDLHSELNLSSLELGDSALYFCASSVGPYSADTQYFGPGTRLTVL.

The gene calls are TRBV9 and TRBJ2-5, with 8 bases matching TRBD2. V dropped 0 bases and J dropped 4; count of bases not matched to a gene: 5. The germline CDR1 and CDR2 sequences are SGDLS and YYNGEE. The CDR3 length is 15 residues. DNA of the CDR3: TGTGCCAGCAGCGTAGCGGGAGGGCCTAGAGAGACCCAGTACTTC. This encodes CASSVAGGPRETQYF.

Here the CDR3 reads CASSFSGQRYEQYF. In nucleotides, the CDR3 is TGTGCCAGCAGCTTTTCGGGACAGCGCTACGAGCAGTACTTC. The chain uses TRBV7-8 and TRBJ2-7, with 7 bases aligning to TRBD1. Looked up from germline, CDR1 is SGHVS and CDR2 is FQNEAQ. The junction had 5 bases not matched to a gene; V was cut back by 3 bases and J by 3 bases. This CDR3 contains 14 residues.

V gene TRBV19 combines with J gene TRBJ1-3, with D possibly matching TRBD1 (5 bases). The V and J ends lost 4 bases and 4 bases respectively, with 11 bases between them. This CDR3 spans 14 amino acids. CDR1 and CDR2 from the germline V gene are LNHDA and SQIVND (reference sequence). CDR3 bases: TGTGCCAGTAGTAGGCAGGGTCTGGGAAACACCATATATTTT. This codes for CASSRQGLGNTIYF.

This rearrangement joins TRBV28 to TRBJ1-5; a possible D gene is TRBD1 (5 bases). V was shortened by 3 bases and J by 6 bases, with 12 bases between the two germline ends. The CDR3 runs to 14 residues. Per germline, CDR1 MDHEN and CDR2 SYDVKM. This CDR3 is CASSFRQGSQPQHF. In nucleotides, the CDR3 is TGTGCCAGCAGTTTTCGTCAGGGCAGTCAGCCCCAGCATTTT.

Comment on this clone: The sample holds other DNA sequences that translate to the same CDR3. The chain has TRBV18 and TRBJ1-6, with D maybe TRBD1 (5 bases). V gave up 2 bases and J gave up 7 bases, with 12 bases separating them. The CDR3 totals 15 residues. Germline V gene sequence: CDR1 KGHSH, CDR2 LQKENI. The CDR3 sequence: CASSPSGAINSPLHF. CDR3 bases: TGTGCCAGCTCACCATCCGGGGCCATCAATTCACCCCTCCACTTT.

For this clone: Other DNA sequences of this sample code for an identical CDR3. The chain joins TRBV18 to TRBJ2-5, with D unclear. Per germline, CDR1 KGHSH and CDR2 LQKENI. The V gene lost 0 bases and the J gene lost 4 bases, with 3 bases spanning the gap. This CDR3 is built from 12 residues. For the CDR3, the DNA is TGTGCCAGCTCACCACCCACAGAGACCCAGTACTTC. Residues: CASSPPTETQYF.

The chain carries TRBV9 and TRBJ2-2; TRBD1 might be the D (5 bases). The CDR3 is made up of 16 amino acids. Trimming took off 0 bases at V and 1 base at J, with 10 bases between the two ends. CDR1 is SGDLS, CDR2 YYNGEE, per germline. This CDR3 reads CASSVGGSLNTGELFF. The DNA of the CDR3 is TGTGCCAGCAGCGTAGGGGGCAGTCTGAACACCGGGGAGCTGTTTTTT.

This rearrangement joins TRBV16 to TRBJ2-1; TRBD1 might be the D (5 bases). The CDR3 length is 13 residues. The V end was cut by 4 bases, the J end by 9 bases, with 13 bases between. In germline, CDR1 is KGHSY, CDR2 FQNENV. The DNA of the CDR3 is TGTGCCAGCAGCCGGGGCCGTGACAGTGAGCAGTTCTTC. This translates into CASSRGRDSEQFF.

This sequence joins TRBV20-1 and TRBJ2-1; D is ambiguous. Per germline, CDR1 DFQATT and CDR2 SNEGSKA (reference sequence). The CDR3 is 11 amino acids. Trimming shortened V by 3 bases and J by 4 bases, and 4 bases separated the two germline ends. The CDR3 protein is CSARGYNEQFF. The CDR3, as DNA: TGCAGTGCTAGGGGATACAATGAGCAGTTCTTC.

This CDR3 is CASSEEGQEKLFF. CDR3 DNA: TGTGCCAGCAGTGAAGAAGGACAAGAAAAACTGTTTTTT. The chain uses TRBV2 and TRBJ1-4, with D possibly TRBD1 on 5 matching bases. This CDR3 region has 13 residues. In germline, CDR1 is SNHLY, CDR2 FYNNEI. V was clipped by 1 base and J by 8 bases, with 8 bases between them.

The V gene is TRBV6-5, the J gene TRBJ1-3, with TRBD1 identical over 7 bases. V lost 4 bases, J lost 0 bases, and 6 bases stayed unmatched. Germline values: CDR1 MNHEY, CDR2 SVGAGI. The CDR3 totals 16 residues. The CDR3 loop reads CASSWNRDSSGNTIYF. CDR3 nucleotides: TGTGCCAGCAGTTGGAACCGGGACAGCTCTGGAAACACCATATATTTT.

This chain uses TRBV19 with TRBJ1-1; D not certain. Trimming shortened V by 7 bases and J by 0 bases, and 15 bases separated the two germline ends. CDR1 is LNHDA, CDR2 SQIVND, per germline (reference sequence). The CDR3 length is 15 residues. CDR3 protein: CASTKSGRLNTEAFF. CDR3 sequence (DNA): TGTGCCAGTACCAAGAGCGGGAGGTTGAACACTGAAGCTTTCTTT.

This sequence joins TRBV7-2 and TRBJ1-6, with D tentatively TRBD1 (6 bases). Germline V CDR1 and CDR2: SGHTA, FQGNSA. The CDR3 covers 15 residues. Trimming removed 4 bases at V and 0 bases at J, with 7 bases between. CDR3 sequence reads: CASSSDSSYNSPLHF. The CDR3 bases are TGTGCCAGCAGCTCGGACAGCTCCTATAATTCACCCCTCCACTTT. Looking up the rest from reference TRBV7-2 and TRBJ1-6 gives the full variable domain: GAGVSQSPSNKVTEKGKDVELRCDPISGHTALYWYRQSLGQGLEFLIYFQGNSAPDKSGLPSDRFSAERTGGSVSTLTIQRTQQEDSAVYLCASSSDSSYNSPLHFGNGTRLTVT.

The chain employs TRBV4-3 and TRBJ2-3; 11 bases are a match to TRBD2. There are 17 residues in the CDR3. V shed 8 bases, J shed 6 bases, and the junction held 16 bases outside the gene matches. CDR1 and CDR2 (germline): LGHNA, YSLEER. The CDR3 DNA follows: TGCGCCAGCGGGCGGGGGATCGCGACTAGCGGGAAGGATACGCAGTATTTT. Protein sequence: CASGRGIATSGKDTQYF.

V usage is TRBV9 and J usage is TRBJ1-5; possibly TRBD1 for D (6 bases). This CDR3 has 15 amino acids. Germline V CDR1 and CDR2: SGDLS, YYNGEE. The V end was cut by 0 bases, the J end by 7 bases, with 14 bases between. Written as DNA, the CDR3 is TGTGCCAGCAGCGTAGGGGGGCAGGGAGGCCAGCCCCAGCATTTT. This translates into CASSVGGQGGQPQHF.

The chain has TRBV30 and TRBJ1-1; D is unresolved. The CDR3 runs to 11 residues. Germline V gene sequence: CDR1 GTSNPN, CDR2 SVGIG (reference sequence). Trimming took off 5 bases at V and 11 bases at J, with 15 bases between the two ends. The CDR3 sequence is CAWVTGKRAFF. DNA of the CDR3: TGTGCCTGGGTGACCGGGAAACGGGCTTTCTTT.

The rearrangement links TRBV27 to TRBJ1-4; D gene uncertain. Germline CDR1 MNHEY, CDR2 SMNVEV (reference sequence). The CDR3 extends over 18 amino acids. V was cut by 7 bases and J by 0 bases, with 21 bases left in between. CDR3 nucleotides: TGTGCCAGCAAGGTACCTTTTTTATTACACACAACTAATGAAAAACTGTTTTTT. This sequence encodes CASKVPFLLHTTNEKLFF.